Presented here are 26 T cell receptor beta chains from one specimen sequenced in a study of T-cell memory formation after mild COVID-19. A single record per CDR3 protein comes from TCRdb applying MiXCR to the 5' RACE reads. The sample has approximately 210,000 distinct CDR3 sequences, about 16% seen once. Sequenced material: PBMCs or a T cell subset sorted from them (not recorded which). Source of these receptors: an adult woman who had mild COVID-19 (a few samples of this study predate the infection). Cell type and time point are not known.

This clonotype has more than one count but fewer than ten. The CDR3 region is CASSQGGGSGSTQYF. For the CDR3, the DNA is TGTGCCAGCAGCCAAGGGGGGGGAAGCGGAAGTACGCAGTATTTT. The genes are TRBV3-1 and TRBJ2-3; 7 bases align to TRBD2. This CDR3 has 15 amino acids. After removal of 1 base from V and 8 bases from J, the junction contained 9 bases not matched to a gene. Per germline, CDR1 LGHDT and CDR2 YNNKEL (reference sequence).

The chain couples TRBV7-6 to TRBJ2-1; tentatively, D is TRBD1 (6 bases). Trimming pared 5 bases from V and 1 base from J, leaving 12 bases between. The CDR3 sequence is 15 residues long. Per germline, CDR1 SGHVS and CDR2 FNYEAQ. The CDR3 DNA sequence: TGTGCCAGCAGCCAGACAGGCGCGTCCTACAATGAGCAGTTCTTC. As protein: CASSQTGASYNEQFF.

This clonotype was recorded a few times. V and J are TRBV20-1 and TRBJ1-3; no reliable D call. V was trimmed by 4 bases and J by 2 bases, leaving 12 bases between them. This CDR3 has 14 residues. Per germline, CDR1 DFQATT and CDR2 SNEGSKA (reference sequence). The CDR3 region has the DNA TGCAGTGCTAAGGACGCAGCCACTGGAAACACCATATATTTT. Translated, it gives CSAKDAATGNTIYF.

The chain employs TRBV5-1 and TRBJ1-2; weak D call: TRBD1 (6 bases). CDR3 length: 13 residues. Per the germline V gene, CDR1 is SGHRS and CDR2 is YFSETQ. Trimming pared 2 bases from V and 7 bases from J, leaving 12 bases between. CDR3 coding DNA: TGCGCCAGCAGCTTCGACGGGACAACTGGCTACACCTTC. Translation gives CASSFDGTTGYTF.

The chain joins TRBV28 to TRBJ2-2, with D tentatively TRBD1 (6 bases). The germline V and J ends were trimmed by 6 bases and 6 bases, with 14 bases remaining between them. The CDR3 loop spans 14 amino acids. Germline CDR1 is MDHEN and CDR2 is SYDVKM. The CDR3: CASRTETGAGELFF. The CDR3 nucleotides read TGTGCCAGCAGAACTGAGACAGGCGCCGGGGAGCTGTTTTTT.

The chain uses TRBV6-5 and TRBJ2-5; 8 positions agree with TRBD1. The CDR3 covers 14 residues. J gave up 6 bases and V 2 bases, and 5 bases lay outside the gene matches. Germline V gives CDR1 MNHEY, CDR2 SVGAGI. CDR3 sequence: CASSYGQGLKTQYF. The CDR3 nucleotides are TGTGCCAGCAGTTACGGACAGGGATTGAAGACCCAGTACTTC.

This chain joins TRBV6-5 and TRBJ2-1, with no clear D. The CDR3 length is 13 residues. V shed 6 bases and J shed 0 bases, with 6 bases lying between them. Per germline, CDR1 MNHEY and CDR2 SVGAGI. CDR3 sequence (DNA): TGTGCCAGCAGGGACGCCTCCTACAATGAGCAGTTCTTC. This encodes CASRDASYNEQFF.

The chain recombines TRBV4-1 with TRBJ2-7, with D possibly matching TRBD2 (7 bases). The germline CDR1 and CDR2 sequences are MGHRA and YSYEKL. Trimming removed 0 bases at V and 4 bases at J, with 19 bases between. CDR3 length equals 17 residues. The CDR3 DNA reads TGCGCCAGCAGCCAAGATCAATCGGGGGGCTTAGGGTACGAGCAGTACTTC. This translates into CASSQDQSGGLGYEQYF.

The chain couples TRBV5-5 to TRBJ1-1, with D possibly being TRBD1 (5 bases). The ends were cut back, 3 bases at V and 3 bases at J, with 12 bases in the middle. The CDR3 covers 14 residues. Germline CDR1 is SGHKS and CDR2 is YYEKEE (reference sequence). CDR3 in DNA: TGTGCCAGCAGCTCCCCGGGGGGGTACACTGAAGCTTTCTTT. Protein sequence: CASSSPGGYTEAFF.

This clonotype appeared a few times. This chain uses TRBV7-9 with TRBJ2-6; D remains ambiguous. The CDR3 runs to 13 residues. V was trimmed by 10 bases and J by 4 bases, leaving 11 bases between them. Germline V lookup: CDR1 SEHNR, CDR2 FQNEAQ (reference sequence). CDR3 sequence reads: CATSLSGANVLTF. CDR3 DNA: TGTGCCACGAGCCTCTCAGGGGCCAACGTCCTGACTTTC. The entire variable domain, with the rest obtained from reference TRBV7-9 and TRBJ2-6, is as follows: DTGVSQNPRHKITKRGQNVTFRCDPISEHNRLYWYRQTLGQGPEFLTYFQNEAQLEKSRLLSDRFSAERPKGSFSTLEIQRTEQGDSAMYLCATSLSGANVLTFGAGSRLTVL.

The rearrangement uses TRBV3-1 and TRBJ2-7, with D possibly being TRBD1 (6 bases). Germline V gives CDR1 LGHDT, CDR2 YNNKEL (reference sequence). The CDR3 totals 12 residues. Between the trimmed V and J ends, which lost 6 bases and 3 bases, there was a span of 9 bases. DNA of the CDR3: TGTGCCAGCAGTAGACAGGACTACGAGCAGTACTTC. Amino acid sequence: CASSRQDYEQYF.

This clonotype has at least ten counts. The chain links TRBV20-1 to TRBJ1-1; the D gene is possibly TRBD1 (6 bases). This CDR3 is 14 amino acids long. Germline V gives CDR1 DFQATT, CDR2 SNEGSKA (reference sequence). V lost 6 bases, J lost 4 bases, and 18 bases lay in between. The CDR3 loop reads CSADQGRPFTEAFF. As DNA, the CDR3 is TGCAGTGCAGACCAGGGGCGTCCGTTCACTGAAGCTTTCTTT.

CDR3 DNA sequence: TGCAGTGCTAGGGGTCGGACCTACGAGCAGTACTTC. It translates to CSARGRTYEQYF. The chain couples TRBV20-1 to TRBJ2-7, with D unclear. Germline V gene data show CDR1 as DFQATT and CDR2 as SNEGSKA (reference sequence). The V and J ends lost 3 bases and 2 bases respectively, with 8 bases between them. This CDR3 region has 12 residues.

The chain recombines TRBV2 with TRBJ2-2; 8 bases match TRBD1. The ends lost 6 bases at V and 3 bases at J; junction bases unmatched: 3. The germline gives CDR1 SNHLY, CDR2 FYNNEI. This CDR3 spans 14 amino acids. The CDR3 DNA follows: TGTGCCAGCAGCCAGGACAGGGACACCGGGGAGCTGTTTTTT. Residues: CASSQDRDTGELFF.

This clonotype was seen more than once but under ten times. This chain links TRBV5-4 with TRBJ2-7, with D perhaps TRBD1 (5 bases). CDR1 is SGHNT and CDR2 is YYREEE in the germline V gene (reference sequence). V lost 3 bases and J lost 3, with 13 bases in between. The CDR3 is made up of 14 amino acids. The CDR3 spells CASSSKGRNYEQYF. CDR3 nucleotide sequence: TGTGCCAGCAGCTCAAAGGGGCGAAACTACGAGCAGTACTTC.

The rearrangement joins TRBV30 to TRBJ1-3; the D is unclear. V gave up 4 bases and J gave up 0 bases, with 10 bases separating them. Germline lookup yields CDR1 GTSNPN and CDR2 SVGIG (reference sequence). The CDR3 contains 14 residues. CDR3 residues: CAWKSNRSGNTIYF. Here the CDR3 DNA reads TGTGCCTGGAAAAGCAACCGCTCTGGAAACACCATATATTTT.

This clonotype was counted between two and nine times. The CDR3 sequence is CASSPWRREAQETQYF. In nucleotides, the CDR3 is TGTGCCAGCAGCCCTTGGCGCCGGGAGGCCCAAGAGACCCAGTACTTC. The V and J genes are TRBV27 and TRBJ2-5; 7 positions match TRBD2. The length of the CDR3 is 16 residues. V lost 6 bases, J lost 1 base, and 11 bases stayed unmatched. Looked up from germline, CDR1 is MNHEY and CDR2 is SMNVEV (reference sequence).

V is TRBV12-3 or TRBV12-4 and J is TRBJ2-5, with TRBD2 matching 7 bases. V lost 3 bases, J lost 2 bases, and 12 bases stayed unmatched. This CDR3 comprises 17 residues. The CDR3 region is CASSLLAGRGSQETQYF. The CDR3 DNA sequence: TGTGCCAGCAGTTTGTTAGCGGGTAGGGGATCTCAAGAGACCCAGTACTTC.

This clonotype has a handful of counts. V usage is TRBV27 and J usage is TRBJ2-7; D is possibly TRBD1 (6 bases). Deletions cut 6 bases from V and 2 bases from J, with 17 bases between. CDR3 length: 15 residues. Looked up from germline, CDR1 is MNHEY and CDR2 is SMNVEV (reference sequence). The CDR3 DNA is TGTGCCAGCAGCGCGAACTCGGACAGCACCTACGAGCAGTACTTC. This sequence encodes CASSANSDSTYEQYF.

This clonotype was detected only a few times. V usage is TRBV7-2 and J usage is TRBJ2-7; 10 bases map to TRBD2. CDR1 is SGHTA and CDR2 is FQGNSA in the germline V gene. Losses at the gene ends were 0 bases for V and 5 bases for J; bases not matched to a gene: 4. This CDR3 is 15 amino acids long. The CDR3 DNA follows: TGTGCCAGCAGCTTAGCCCCTAGCGGGAGACACGAGCAGTACTTC. Its translation is CASSLAPSGRHEQYF.

This clonotype turned up a few times. At one end, the junction sequence differs from germline, possibly due to a read error. The CDR3 DNA is TGTGCCAGCAGCGTATTTCCTAGCGGGACCTCCTACGATCAGTACTTC. This codes for CASSVFPSGTSYDQYF. The chain employs TRBV9 and TRBJ2-7; 9 bases fit TRBD2. Germline loops: CDR1 SGDLS, CDR2 YYNGEE. CDR3 length equals 16 residues.

This clonotype was seen a few times. The junction departs from the called germline gene at one end, perhaps through a read error. The chain has TRBV5-1 and TRBJ1-1; the D is unclear. The CDR3 has 14 residues. Germline lookup yields CDR1 SGHRS and CDR2 YFSETQ. The chain's CDR3 is CASRDTGEVTEASF. CDR3 in DNA: TGCGCCAGCAGAGACACCGGGGAGGTTACTGAAGCTTCCTTT.

This clonotype appeared many times. V is TRBV12-3 or TRBV12-4 and J is TRBJ1-1; D is unresolved. V was shortened by 3 bases and J by 2 bases, with 10 bases between the two germline ends. The CDR3 is made up of 14 amino acids. The CDR3 loop is CASSFRQINTEAFF. The CDR3 bases are TGTGCCAGCAGTTTCCGGCAAATAAACACTGAAGCTTTCTTT.

This clonotype was found a few times. The CDR3 nucleotides are TGTGCCTGGAGTGTAGCAGGGGGGTCATCAGATACGCAGTATTTT. It yields the protein CAWSVAGGSSDTQYF. The chain employs TRBV30 and TRBJ2-3, with D possibly TRBD1 on 7 matching bases. This CDR3 is 15 amino acids long. Germline loops: CDR1 GTSNPN, CDR2 SVGIG (reference sequence). The ends were cut back, 0 bases at V and 4 bases at J, with 14 bases in the middle. Filled out from reference TRBV30 and TRBJ2-3, the complete variable domain reads SQTIHQWPATLVQPVGSPLSLECTVEGTSNPNLYWYRQAAGRGLQLLFYSVGIGQISSEVPQNLSASRPQDRQFILSSKKLLLSDSGFYLCAWSVAGGSSDTQYFGPGTRLTVL.

This clonotype was seen only a few times. DNA for the CDR3: TGTGCCAGCAGCCTTAGCGGGAGTATCGTCACAGATACGCAGTATTTT. It is translated as CASSLSGSIVTDTQYF. V and J are TRBV12-3 or TRBV12-4 and TRBJ2-3; 9 bases align to TRBD2. The CDR3 has 16 residues. V shed 6 bases and J 2 bases; nucleotides not matched to a gene: 9.

There are a few counts of this clonotype. The rearrangement links TRBV7-6 to TRBJ2-7; 11 bases match TRBD1. Looked up from germline, CDR1 is SGHVS and CDR2 is FNYEAQ. The CDR3 is 17 residues long. After removal of 1 base from V and 0 bases from J, the junction contained 5 bases not matched to a gene. In nucleotides, the CDR3 is TGTGCCAGCAGCTTAGGCTCCGGGACAGGGGGCTCCTACGAGCAGTACTTC. Translated: CASSLGSGTGGSYEQYF.